The clone carrying this T cell receptor beta chain was observed a few times. These data come from a study of cytomegalovirus exposure and HLA in healthy donors. This CDR3 has 15 residues. The trim removed 8 bases at V and 1 base at J, leaving 7 bases unmatched. Germline values: CDR1 MNHEY, CDR2 SVGAGI. The PCR used 60 Vbeta and 13 Jbeta primers. Method: immunoSEQ multiplex PCR; TCRdb's copy keeps in-frame clones and lacks some. The sample carries about 170,000 clones, roughly 83% recorded once. The genes are TRBV6-5 and TRBJ1-1; 10 nucleotides align to TRBD1. Sequencing was carried out using PBMCs. The sequence was obtained from a boy between 2 and 10 years old in good health and CMV-seronegative. CDR3 sequence (DNA): TGTGCCAGCCTCCGGGACAGGGGACCGAACACTGAAGCTTTCTTT. Translating it yields CASLRDRGPNTEAFF.